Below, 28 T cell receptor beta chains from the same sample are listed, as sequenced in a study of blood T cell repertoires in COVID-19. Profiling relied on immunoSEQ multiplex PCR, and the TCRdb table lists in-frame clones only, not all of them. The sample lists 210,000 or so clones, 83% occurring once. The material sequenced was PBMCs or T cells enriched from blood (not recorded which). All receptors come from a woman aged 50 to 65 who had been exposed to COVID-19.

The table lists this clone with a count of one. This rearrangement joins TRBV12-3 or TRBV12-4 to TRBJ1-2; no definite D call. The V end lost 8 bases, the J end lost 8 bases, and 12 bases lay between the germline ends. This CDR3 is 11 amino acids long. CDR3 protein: CASGALGGYTF. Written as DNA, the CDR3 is TGTGCCAGCGGCGCCCTAGGCGGCTACACCTTC.

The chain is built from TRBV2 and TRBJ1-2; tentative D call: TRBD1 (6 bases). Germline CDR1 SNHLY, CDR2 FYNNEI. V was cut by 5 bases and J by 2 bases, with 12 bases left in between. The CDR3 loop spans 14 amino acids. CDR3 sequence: CASSPGHQNYGYTF. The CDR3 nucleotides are TGTGCCAGCAGTCCGGGACACCAAAACTATGGCTACACCTTC.

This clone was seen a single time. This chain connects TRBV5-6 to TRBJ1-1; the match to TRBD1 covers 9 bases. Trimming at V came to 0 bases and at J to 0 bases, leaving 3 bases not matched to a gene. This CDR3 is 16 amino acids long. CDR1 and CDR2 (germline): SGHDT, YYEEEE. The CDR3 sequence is CASSLGQGGMNTEAFF. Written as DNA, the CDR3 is TGTGCCAGCAGCTTGGGACAGGGGGGTATGAACACTGAAGCTTTCTTT.

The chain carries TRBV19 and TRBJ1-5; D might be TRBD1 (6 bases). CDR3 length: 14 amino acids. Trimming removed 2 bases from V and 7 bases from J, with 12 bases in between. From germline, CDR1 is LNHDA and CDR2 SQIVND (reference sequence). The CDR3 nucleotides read TGTGCCAGTAGTATAAAGGCAGGGGAGCAGCCCCAGCATTTT. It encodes CASSIKAGEQPQHF.

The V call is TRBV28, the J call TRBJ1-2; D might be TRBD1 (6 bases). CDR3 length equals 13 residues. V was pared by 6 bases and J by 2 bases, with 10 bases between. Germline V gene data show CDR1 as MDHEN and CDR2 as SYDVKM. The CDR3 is CASRVDRNYGYTF. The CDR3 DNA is TGTGCCAGCAGGGTAGACAGGAACTATGGCTACACCTTC.

DNA for the CDR3: TGTGCCAGCAGTTTATTGGGACTAGCGGGGAGTAATGAGCAGTTCTTC. Translation: CASSLLGLAGSNEQFF. The rearrangement uses TRBV28 and TRBJ2-1; 13 bases align to TRBD2. The CDR3 is made up of 16 amino acids. CDR1 is MDHEN and CDR2 is SYDVKM in the germline V gene. V lost 1 base and J lost 7; bases outside the gene matches: 4.

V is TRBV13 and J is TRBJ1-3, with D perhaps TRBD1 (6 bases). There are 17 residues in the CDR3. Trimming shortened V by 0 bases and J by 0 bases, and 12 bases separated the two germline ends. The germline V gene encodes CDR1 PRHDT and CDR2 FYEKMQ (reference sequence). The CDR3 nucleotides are TGTGCCAGCAGCTTAGGGACAGGCCTCTACTCTGGAAACACCATATATTTT. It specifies CASSLGTGLYSGNTIYF.

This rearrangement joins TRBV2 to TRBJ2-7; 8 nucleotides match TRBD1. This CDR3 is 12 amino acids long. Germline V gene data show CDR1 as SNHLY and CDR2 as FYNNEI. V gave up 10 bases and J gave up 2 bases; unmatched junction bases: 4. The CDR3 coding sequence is TGTGCCACACAGGGGGTGGCCTACGAGCAGTACTTC. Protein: CATQGVAYEQYF.

The CDR3 region is CASSHPTPREQFF. DNA of the CDR3: TGCGCCAGCAGCCACCCAACGCCGAGGGAGCAGTTCTTC. The chain recombines TRBV4-3 with TRBJ2-1, with unresolved D. The germline V gene has CDR1 LGHNA and CDR2 YSLEER. This CDR3 contains 13 residues. Trimming took 3 bases from V and 10 from J, leaving 13 bases between them.

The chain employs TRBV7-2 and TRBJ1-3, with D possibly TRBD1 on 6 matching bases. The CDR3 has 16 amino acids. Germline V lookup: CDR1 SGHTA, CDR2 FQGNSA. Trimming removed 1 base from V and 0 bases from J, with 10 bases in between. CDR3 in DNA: TGTGCCAGCAGCTTAGGAGGGGGAAGCTCTGGAAACACCATATATTTT. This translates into CASSLGGGSSGNTIYF.

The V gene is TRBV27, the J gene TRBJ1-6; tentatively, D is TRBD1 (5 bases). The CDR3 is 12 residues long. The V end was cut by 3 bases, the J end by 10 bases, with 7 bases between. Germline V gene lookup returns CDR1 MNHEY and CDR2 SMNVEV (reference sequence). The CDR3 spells CASSFRGSPLHF. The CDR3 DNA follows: TGTGCCAGCAGTTTTCGGGGGTCACCCCTCCACTTT.

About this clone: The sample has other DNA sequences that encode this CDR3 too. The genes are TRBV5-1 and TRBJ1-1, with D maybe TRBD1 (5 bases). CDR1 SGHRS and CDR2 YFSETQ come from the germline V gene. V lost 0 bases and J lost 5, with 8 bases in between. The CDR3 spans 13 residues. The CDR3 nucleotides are TGCGCCAGCAGCTTGGATGGGGGGACTGAAGCTTTCTTT. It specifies CASSLDGGTEAFF.

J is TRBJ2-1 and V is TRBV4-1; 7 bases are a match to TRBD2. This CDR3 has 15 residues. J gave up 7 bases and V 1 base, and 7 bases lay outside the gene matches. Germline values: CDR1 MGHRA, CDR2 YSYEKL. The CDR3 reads CASSQAGGGWNEQFF. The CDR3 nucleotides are TGCGCCAGCAGCCAAGCGGGCGGGGGATGGAATGAGCAGTTCTTC.

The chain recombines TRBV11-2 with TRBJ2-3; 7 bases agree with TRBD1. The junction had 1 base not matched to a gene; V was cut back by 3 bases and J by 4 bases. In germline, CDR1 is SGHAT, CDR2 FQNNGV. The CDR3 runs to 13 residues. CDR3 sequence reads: CASSFQGADTQYF. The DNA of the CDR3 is TGTGCCAGCAGCTTCCAGGGGGCAGATACGCAGTATTTT.

The CDR3: CASSLRGLGQPQHF. The CDR3 nucleotides are TGTGCCAGCAGCTTGAGGGGCCTTGGTCAGCCCCAGCATTTT. The V call is TRBV5-6, the J call TRBJ1-5; possibly TRBD1 for D (5 bases). CDR1 SGHDT and CDR2 YYEEEE come from the germline V gene. With 1 base removed from V and 6 bases from J, the gap between germline ends came to 11 bases. This CDR3 is built from 14 residues.

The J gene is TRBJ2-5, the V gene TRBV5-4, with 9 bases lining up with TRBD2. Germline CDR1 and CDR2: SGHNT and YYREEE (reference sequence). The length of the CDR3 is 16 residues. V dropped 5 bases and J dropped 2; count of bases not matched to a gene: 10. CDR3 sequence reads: CASREKKAGGQETQYF. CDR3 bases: TGTGCCAGCAGGGAGAAAAAAGCGGGGGGTCAAGAGACCCAGTACTTC.

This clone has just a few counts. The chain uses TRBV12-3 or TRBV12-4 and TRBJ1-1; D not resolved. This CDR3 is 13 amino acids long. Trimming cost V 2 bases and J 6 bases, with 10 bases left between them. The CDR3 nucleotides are TGTGCCAGCAGTTTAAACGGTCGCTCTGAAGCTTTCTTT. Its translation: CASSLNGRSEAFF.

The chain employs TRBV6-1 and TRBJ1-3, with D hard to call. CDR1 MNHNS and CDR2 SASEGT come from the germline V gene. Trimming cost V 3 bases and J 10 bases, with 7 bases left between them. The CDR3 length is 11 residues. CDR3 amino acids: CASSEGRTIYF. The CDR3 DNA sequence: TGTGCCAGCAGTGAGGGGAGAACCATATATTTT.

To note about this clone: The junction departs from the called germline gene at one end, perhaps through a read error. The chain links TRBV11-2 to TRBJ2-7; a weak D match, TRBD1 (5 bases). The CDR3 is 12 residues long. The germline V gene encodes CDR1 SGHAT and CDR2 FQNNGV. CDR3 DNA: TGTGCCAGCAGCTCCGACAGCGCCGTTCTTCACTTC. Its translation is CASSSDSAVLHF.

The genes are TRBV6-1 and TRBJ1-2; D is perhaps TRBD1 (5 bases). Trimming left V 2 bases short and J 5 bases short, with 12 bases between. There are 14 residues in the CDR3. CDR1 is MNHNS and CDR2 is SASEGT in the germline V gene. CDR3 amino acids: CASSERGNIYGYTF. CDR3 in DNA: TGTGCCAGCAGTGAAAGGGGAAACATTTATGGCTACACCTTC.

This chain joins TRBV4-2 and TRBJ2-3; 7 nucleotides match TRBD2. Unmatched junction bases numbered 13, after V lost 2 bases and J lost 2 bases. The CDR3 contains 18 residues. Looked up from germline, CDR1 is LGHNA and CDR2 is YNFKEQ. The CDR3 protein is CASSQLGTSVLSTDTQYF. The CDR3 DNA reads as TGTGCCAGCAGCCAACTCGGTACTAGCGTGCTTTCCACAGATACGCAGTATTTT.

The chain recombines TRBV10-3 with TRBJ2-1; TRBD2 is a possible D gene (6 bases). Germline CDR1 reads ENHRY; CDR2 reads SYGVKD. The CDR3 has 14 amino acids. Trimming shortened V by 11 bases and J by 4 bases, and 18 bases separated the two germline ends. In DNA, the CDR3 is TGTGCCTCTCAGGGAAGCGGGCTTTACAATGAGCAGTTCTTC. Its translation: CASQGSGLYNEQFF.

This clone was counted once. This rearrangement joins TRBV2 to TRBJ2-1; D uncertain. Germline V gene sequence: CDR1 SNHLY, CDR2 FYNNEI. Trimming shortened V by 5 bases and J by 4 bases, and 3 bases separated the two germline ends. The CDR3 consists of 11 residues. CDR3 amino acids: CASSPYNEQFF. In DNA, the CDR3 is TGTGCCAGCAGTCCATACAATGAGCAGTTCTTC.

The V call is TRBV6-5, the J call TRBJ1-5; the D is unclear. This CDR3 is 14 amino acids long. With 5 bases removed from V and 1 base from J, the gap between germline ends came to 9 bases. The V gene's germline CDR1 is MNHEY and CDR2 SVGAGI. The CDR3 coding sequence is TGTGCCAGCAGTCCAGCAGGAAGCAATCAGCCCCAGCATTTT. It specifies CASSPAGSNQPQHF.

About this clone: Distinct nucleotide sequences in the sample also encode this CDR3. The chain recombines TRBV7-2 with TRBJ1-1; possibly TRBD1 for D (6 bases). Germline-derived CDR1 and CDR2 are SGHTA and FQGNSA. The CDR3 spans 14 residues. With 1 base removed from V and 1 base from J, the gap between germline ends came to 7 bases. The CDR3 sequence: CASSLGGGNTEAFF. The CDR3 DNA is TGTGCCAGCAGCTTAGGAGGGGGGAACACTGAAGCTTTCTTT.

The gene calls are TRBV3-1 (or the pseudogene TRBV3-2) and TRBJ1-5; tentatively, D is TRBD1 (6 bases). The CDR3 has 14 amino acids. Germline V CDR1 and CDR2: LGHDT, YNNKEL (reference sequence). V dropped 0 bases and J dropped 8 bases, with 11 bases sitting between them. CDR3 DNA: TGTGCCAGCAGCCAAGACAGGGGTCAGGAGCCCCAGCATTTT. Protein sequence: CASSQDRGQEPQHF.

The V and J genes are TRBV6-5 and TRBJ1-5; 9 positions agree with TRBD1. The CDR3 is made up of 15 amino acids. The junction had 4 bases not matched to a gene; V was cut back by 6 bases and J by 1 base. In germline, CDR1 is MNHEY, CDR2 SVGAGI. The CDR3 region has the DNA TGTGCCAGCAGCAGGACAGGGGAAAGCAATCAGCCCCAGCATTTT. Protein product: CASSRTGESNQPQHF.

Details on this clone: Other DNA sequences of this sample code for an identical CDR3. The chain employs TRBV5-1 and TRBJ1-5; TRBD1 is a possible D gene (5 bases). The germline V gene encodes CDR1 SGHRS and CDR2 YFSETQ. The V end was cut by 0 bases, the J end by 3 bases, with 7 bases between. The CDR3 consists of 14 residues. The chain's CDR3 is CASSLEGNNQPQHF. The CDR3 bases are TGCGCCAGCAGCTTGGAGGGGAACAATCAGCCCCAGCATTTT.